These 13 T cell receptor beta chains share one sample of origin, sequenced in a study of blood T cell repertoires in COVID-19. TCRdb's table, derived via immunoSEQ multiplex PCR, lists solely in-frame clones and lacks some. The table records roughly 41,000 clones, under 90% of them present only once. The sequencing sample was made of peripheral blood. These receptors originate from a man in his 60s with COVID-19, enrolled during active disease.

This clone was seen more than once but under ten times. The genes are TRBV4-1 and TRBJ2-7; D may be TRBD1 (6 bases). CDR1 and CDR2 from the germline V gene are MGHRA and YSYEKL. This CDR3 region has 16 residues. V lost 0 bases and J lost 1, with 13 bases in between. The CDR3 protein is CASSQEGQSFSYEQYF. As DNA, the CDR3 is TGCGCCAGCAGCCAAGAAGGACAGTCCTTTTCCTACGAGCAGTACTTC.

The chain employs TRBV5-8 and TRBJ1-1, with D perhaps matching TRBD1 (6 bases). Germline V lookup: CDR1 SGHTS, CDR2 YDEGEE. Trimming left V 5 bases short and J 0 bases short, with 14 bases between. The CDR3 is 15 residues long. DNA for the CDR3: TGTGCCAGCAGACCTTCAGGGGCCTTGAACACTGAAGCTTTCTTT. Its protein is CASRPSGALNTEAFF.

This clone was counted only a few times. The genes are TRBV7-9 and TRBJ2-1, with a tentative D call TRBD1 (5 bases). Per germline, CDR1 SEHNR and CDR2 FQNEAQ (reference sequence). The CDR3 consists of 12 residues. Trimming left V 5 bases short and J 8 bases short, with 10 bases between. The CDR3 DNA is TGTGCCAGCAGCCTTACGACAGATGAGCAGTTCTTC. Encoded protein: CASSLTTDEQFF.

The rearrangement joins TRBV4-3 to TRBJ1-2, with 7 positions matching TRBD1. The CDR3 spans 14 residues. Germline V gene data show CDR1 as LGHNA and CDR2 as YSLEER. V dropped 0 bases and J dropped 5; count of bases not matched to a gene: 3. The CDR3 loop reads CASSQDTGQYGYTF. The CDR3 DNA reads as TGCGCCAGCAGCCAAGATACGGGACAGTATGGCTACACCTTC.

This clone was seen a single time. The chain uses TRBV18 and TRBJ2-4; 8 bases are shared with TRBD1. The junction had 9 bases not matched to a gene; V was cut back by 1 base and J by 1 base. CDR1 is KGHSH, CDR2 LQKENI, per germline. The CDR3 is 18 residues long. This chain's CDR3 is CASSPHRQGSLAKNIQYF. The CDR3 DNA follows: TGTGCCAGCTCACCACACCGACAGGGGAGCTTGGCCAAAAACATTCAGTACTTC.

This clone occurred a few times. The rearrangement links TRBV9 to TRBJ1-2; 9 positions match TRBD1. In germline, CDR1 is SGDLS, CDR2 YYNGEE. Trimming cost V 1 base and J 4 bases; bases outside gene matches: 5. This CDR3 region has 15 residues. The CDR3 is CASSVSGTGSYGYTF. The DNA of the CDR3 is TGTGCCAGCAGCGTAAGCGGGACAGGGTCCTATGGCTACACCTTC.

The V gene is TRBV27, the J gene TRBJ1-2, with TRBD1 matching 7 bases. CDR1 and CDR2 from the germline V gene are MNHEY and SMNVEV (reference sequence). The V gene end was trimmed by 3 bases and the J gene end by 7 bases; junction bases not matched to a gene: 5. This CDR3 is built from 13 residues. CDR3 amino acids: CASSFTRGLGYTF. Here the CDR3 DNA reads TGTGCCAGCAGTTTTACGAGGGGGCTTGGCTACACCTTC.

The V gene is TRBV12-5, the J gene TRBJ1-3, with 7 bases aligning to TRBD1. This CDR3 comprises 14 residues. CDR1 and CDR2 (germline): LGHNT, FRNRAP. J gave up 4 bases and V 1 base, and 1 base lay outside the gene matches. The CDR3 loop is CASGLGQGGNTIYF. CDR3 DNA: TGTGCTAGTGGTTTGGGACAGGGAGGAAACACCATATATTTT.

The chain combines TRBV27 with TRBJ1-1; 10 bases fit TRBD1. Looked up from germline, CDR1 is MNHEY and CDR2 is SMNVEV (reference sequence). V was pared by 8 bases and J by 5 bases, with 5 bases of the junction left unmatched. The CDR3 covers 13 residues. In DNA form, the CDR3 reads TGTGCCAGCGAAGGACAGGGGGGGACTGAAGCTTTCTTT. It specifies CASEGQGGTEAFF.

The rearrangement uses TRBV2 and TRBJ2-4; possibly TRBD2 for D (5 bases). CDR3 size: 12 residues. The germline V gene has CDR1 SNHLY and CDR2 FYNNEI. The V end lost 6 bases, the J end lost 7 bases, and 10 bases lay between the germline ends. The CDR3 coding sequence is TGTGCCAGCAGAGGTCCGGGGAACATTCAGTACTTC. Amino acid sequence: CASRGPGNIQYF.

This chain joins TRBV5-1 and TRBJ2-7; 8 nucleotides line up with TRBD1. The CDR3 loop spans 14 amino acids. The trim removed 4 bases at V and 3 bases at J, leaving 6 bases unmatched. The germline V gene has CDR1 SGHRS and CDR2 YFSETQ. In DNA, the CDR3 is TGCGCCAGCAGCCATGGACAGGGTGGCTACGAGCAGTACTTC. It codes for CASSHGQGGYEQYF.

The chain combines TRBV5-1 with TRBJ1-1; 7 positions match TRBD1. Germline V gene data show CDR1 as SGHRS and CDR2 as YFSETQ. V was pared by 6 bases and J by 5 bases, with 13 bases of the junction left unmatched. This CDR3 has 15 residues. The CDR3 DNA sequence: TGCGCCAGCACCTTACTCCGGGCAGGGGGAACTGAAGCTTTCTTT. This encodes CASTLLRAGGTEAFF.

This clone was recorded only once. Other nucleotide sequences in the sample specify the same CDR3. The chain has TRBV4-1 and TRBJ1-1; D is unclear. The CDR3 runs to 14 residues. Germline V gives CDR1 MGHRA, CDR2 YSYEKL. V was clipped by 0 bases and J by 5 bases, with 10 bases between them. CDR3 nucleotides: TGCGCCAGCAGCCAAGATCGAGGCAGAACTGAAGCTTTCTTT. Its protein product is CASSQDRGRTEAFF.